These 21 T cell receptor beta chains were sequenced from one sample in a study of shared clonotypes between healthy human individuals. Some clones are missing from TCRdb's copy, which holds only in-frame ones; the method was immunoSEQ multiplex PCR. This sample has about 1.1 million clones, with about four fifths found just once. Source material: memory CD4+ T cells from PBMCs. Subset specified: CD45RA-negative fraction. The receptors stem from a man younger than 35 in good health. Some clones in this sample may be carry-over from other donors' samples.

The CDR3 loop is CASSWSGANWEQYF. Written as DNA, the CDR3 is TGTGCCAGCAGTTGGAGCGGGGCCAACTGGGAGCAGTACTTC. The J gene is TRBJ2-7, the V gene TRBV6-5; TRBD2 matches 7 bases. V dropped 4 bases and J dropped 7; count of bases not matched to a gene: 10. The CDR3 extends over 14 amino acids. Germline CDR1 is MNHEY and CDR2 is SVGAGI.

This clone occurred a few times. The chain joins TRBV5-5 to TRBJ1-1, with D unclear. This CDR3 has 12 residues. V shed 2 bases and J shed 5 bases, with 7 bases lying between them. Germline assignment: CDR1 SGHKS and CDR2 YYEKEE (reference sequence). The CDR3 nucleotides are TGTGCCAGCAGCTTCGGGCGGACTGAAGCTTTCTTT. Its translation is CASSFGRTEAFF. The variable domain in full, completed from reference TRBV5-5 and TRBJ1-1, reads DAGVTQSPTHLIKTRGQQVTLRCSPISGHKSVSWYQQVLGQGPQFIFQYYEKEERGRGNFPDRFSARQFPNYSSELNVNALLLGDSALYLCASSFGRTEAFFGQGTRLTVV.

The sample holds one count of this clone. The chain couples TRBV6-6 to TRBJ2-5; D uncertain. The DNA end is a closer match to TRBJ2-7, so the J assignment may be wrong. CDR3 length equals 14 residues. CDR1 MNHNY and CDR2 SVGAGI come from the germline V gene (reference sequence). The CDR3 DNA is TGTGCCAGCAGTTACCCATCCAAGGGCTACGAGCAGTACTTC. It yields the protein CASSYPSKGYEQYF.

The chain employs TRBV5-1 and TRBJ1-1; no reliable D call. V was cut by 4 bases and J by 6 bases, with 10 bases left in between. The CDR3 runs 12 residues. Germline loops: CDR1 SGHRS, CDR2 YFSETQ. The CDR3 DNA is TGCGCCAGCAGCCCGGCAGCACCTGAAGCTTTCTTT. Its translation: CASSPAAPEAFF.

The J gene is TRBJ1-1, the V gene TRBV6-5; TRBD1 might be the D (5 bases). The germline gives CDR1 MNHEY, CDR2 SVGAGI. V lost 6 bases to trimming and J lost 1 base, with 12 bases between them. The CDR3 consists of 14 residues. CDR3 protein: CASRTTTGNTEAFF. CDR3 in DNA: TGTGCCAGCAGGACGACTACAGGGAACACTGAAGCTTTCTTT.

This clone occurred once. This chain joins TRBV7-2 and TRBJ2-5, with D perhaps matching TRBD2 (5 bases). Germline V gene data show CDR1 as SGHTA and CDR2 as FQGNSA. Trimming removed 0 bases from V and 5 bases from J, with 16 bases in between. This CDR3 region has 16 residues. The DNA for the CDR3 is TGTGCCAGCAGCTTAGCCCTTGGTCCCGGCGGGGAGACCCAGTACTTC. This encodes CASSLALGPGGETQYF.

The V gene is TRBV7-2, the J gene TRBJ2-7; D is possibly TRBD2 (6 bases). V gave up 5 bases and J gave up 1 base, with 15 bases separating them. Germline loops: CDR1 SGHTA, CDR2 FQGNSA. CDR3 length: 15 amino acids. The CDR3 sequence is CASSPGPGGSYEQYF. CDR3 DNA: TGTGCCAGCAGCCCCGGTCCCGGGGGTTCCTACGAGCAGTACTTC.

This sequence joins TRBV21-1 and TRBJ1-2; TRBD1, the table's D call, was not compared with the DNA. TRBV21-1 is marked as a pseudogene. The CDR3 sequence is 15 residues long. The CDR3 DNA reads TGTGCCAGCAGCGTTCGGGGACAGGGGGCTTATGGCTACACCTTC. Translating it yields CASSVRGQGAYGYTF.

The chain is built from TRBV19 and TRBJ1-5; TRBD1 matches 7 bases. CDR3 size: 15 residues. The trim removed 5 bases at V and 1 base at J, leaving 5 bases unmatched. Germline CDR1 and CDR2: LNHDA and SQIVND (reference sequence). Here the CDR3 reads CASSRDSWSNQPQHF. The CDR3 bases are TGTGCCAGTAGTCGGGACAGTTGGAGCAATCAGCCCCAGCATTTT.

In its sample, this clone was seen a few times. In DNA, the CDR3 is TGTGCCAGCAGTTACCCTCGAGGACAGGCCGTAGCCAAAAACATTCAGTACTTC. This encodes CASSYPRGQAVAKNIQYF. The chain carries TRBV28 and TRBJ2-4; 7 positions match TRBD1. CDR3 length equals 18 residues. V lost 4 bases, J lost 0 bases, and 12 bases stayed unmatched. Per germline, CDR1 MDHEN and CDR2 SYDVKM.

This CDR3 is CASTLFGTNEKLFF. For the CDR3, the DNA is TGTGCCAGCACCCTATTTGGAACTAATGAAAAACTGTTTTTT. V gene TRBV5-4 combines with J gene TRBJ1-4; D not resolved. The germline V and J ends were trimmed by 6 bases and 1 base, with 10 bases remaining between them. CDR1 is SGHNT and CDR2 is YYREEE in the germline V gene (reference sequence). CDR3 length: 14 amino acids.

The genes are TRBV5-4 and TRBJ2-7, with 9 bases aligning to TRBD2. The CDR3 extends over 16 amino acids. Germline values: CDR1 SGHNT, CDR2 YYREEE (reference sequence). The trim removed 3 bases at V and 4 bases at J, leaving 11 bases unmatched. This chain's CDR3 is CASSSAASGIMYEQYF. The CDR3 DNA reads TGTGCCAGCAGCTCCGCGGCTAGCGGGATTATGTACGAGCAGTACTTC.

In regard to this clone: The same CDR3 also results from other DNA sequences found in this sample. Written as DNA, the CDR3 is TGCGCCAGCAGCTTGGGGGCGGCAGGGGGGCAAGAGACCCAGTACTTC. This sequence encodes CASSLGAAGGQETQYF. V and J are TRBV5-1 and TRBJ2-5; a possible D gene is TRBD1 (7 bases). Germline CDR1 is SGHRS and CDR2 is YFSETQ. The CDR3 runs to 16 residues. Trimming shortened V by 0 bases and J by 2 bases, and 14 bases separated the two germline ends.

The chain joins TRBV19 to TRBJ1-5; a weak D match, TRBD1 (5 bases). The CDR3 extends over 13 amino acids. V dropped 4 bases and J dropped 11 bases, with 15 bases sitting between them. The germline V gene has CDR1 LNHDA and CDR2 SQIVND (reference sequence). CDR3 residues: CASSTGTLGSQHF. The DNA for the CDR3 is TGTGCCAGTAGTACTGGGACTCTTGGGTCCCAGCATTTT.

The CDR3, as DNA: TGTGCCAGCAGCTCGGTCGCGGGGTATGGCTACACCTTC. It translates to CASSSVAGYGYTF. The genes are TRBV5-4 and TRBJ1-2; D not resolved. V was clipped by 3 bases and J by 5 bases, with 11 bases between them. The germline V gene encodes CDR1 SGHNT and CDR2 YYREEE (reference sequence). CDR3 length: 13 amino acids.

A few counts support this clone. The chain joins TRBV9 to TRBJ1-3; D call uncertain. Germline CDR1 reads SGDLS; CDR2 reads YYNGEE. V lost 4 bases and J lost 2, with 19 bases in between. There are 17 residues in the CDR3. CDR3 residues: CASSPPPGNLPGNTIYF. The CDR3 nucleotides read TGTGCCAGCAGCCCCCCGCCGGGCAACCTTCCTGGAAACACCATATATTTT.

This chain links TRBV11-2 with TRBJ2-7; TRBD1 might be the D (5 bases). Germline CDR1 SGHAT, CDR2 FQNNGV. V was shortened by 2 bases and J by 3 bases, with 23 bases between the two germline ends. This CDR3 has 18 amino acids. CDR3 in amino acids: CASSLRPAREVRIYEQYF. CDR3 sequence (DNA): TGTGCCAGCAGCTTACGTCCCGCCAGGGAAGTTCGGATCTACGAGCAGTACTTC.

The rearrangement links TRBV6-6 to TRBJ1-2; the match to TRBD1 covers 7 bases. The length of the CDR3 is 14 residues. CDR1 and CDR2 (germline): MNHNY, SVGAGI (reference sequence). V trimming: 6 bases; J trimming: 6 bases; junction bases outside the gene matches: 10. The CDR3 spells CASRGDSKSDGYTF. In nucleotides, the CDR3 is TGTGCCAGCAGGGGGGACAGCAAGAGTGATGGCTACACCTTC.

The rearrangement links TRBV4-1 to TRBJ2-7, with TRBD2 matching over 8 bases. There are 16 residues in the CDR3. The J segment lost 0 bases and the V segment lost 4 bases, leaving 8 bases of the junction unmatched. CDR1 is MGHRA and CDR2 is YSYEKL in the germline V gene. CDR3 protein: CASSPSEREISYEQYF. CDR3 sequence (DNA): TGCGCCAGCAGCCCCAGCGAGCGGGAGATCTCCTACGAGCAGTACTTC.

The gene calls are TRBV11-2 and TRBJ1-2; weak D call: TRBD1 (5 bases). This CDR3 has 14 residues. Germline values: CDR1 SGHAT, CDR2 FQNNGV. Trimming cost V 5 bases and J 8 bases, with 18 bases left between them. CDR3 nucleotide sequence: TGTGCCAGCAGCGGCATGTTGGGGACCTGGGGCTACACCTTC. Translation: CASSGMLGTWGYTF.

The V and J genes are TRBV5-1 and TRBJ1-2; D remains unclear. CDR3 size: 13 residues. Trimming removed 2 bases from V and 2 bases from J, with 7 bases in between. Germline loops: CDR1 SGHRS, CDR2 YFSETQ. The CDR3 sequence: CASSFESNYGYTF. The CDR3 DNA sequence: TGCGCCAGCAGCTTCGAATCGAACTATGGCTACACCTTC.